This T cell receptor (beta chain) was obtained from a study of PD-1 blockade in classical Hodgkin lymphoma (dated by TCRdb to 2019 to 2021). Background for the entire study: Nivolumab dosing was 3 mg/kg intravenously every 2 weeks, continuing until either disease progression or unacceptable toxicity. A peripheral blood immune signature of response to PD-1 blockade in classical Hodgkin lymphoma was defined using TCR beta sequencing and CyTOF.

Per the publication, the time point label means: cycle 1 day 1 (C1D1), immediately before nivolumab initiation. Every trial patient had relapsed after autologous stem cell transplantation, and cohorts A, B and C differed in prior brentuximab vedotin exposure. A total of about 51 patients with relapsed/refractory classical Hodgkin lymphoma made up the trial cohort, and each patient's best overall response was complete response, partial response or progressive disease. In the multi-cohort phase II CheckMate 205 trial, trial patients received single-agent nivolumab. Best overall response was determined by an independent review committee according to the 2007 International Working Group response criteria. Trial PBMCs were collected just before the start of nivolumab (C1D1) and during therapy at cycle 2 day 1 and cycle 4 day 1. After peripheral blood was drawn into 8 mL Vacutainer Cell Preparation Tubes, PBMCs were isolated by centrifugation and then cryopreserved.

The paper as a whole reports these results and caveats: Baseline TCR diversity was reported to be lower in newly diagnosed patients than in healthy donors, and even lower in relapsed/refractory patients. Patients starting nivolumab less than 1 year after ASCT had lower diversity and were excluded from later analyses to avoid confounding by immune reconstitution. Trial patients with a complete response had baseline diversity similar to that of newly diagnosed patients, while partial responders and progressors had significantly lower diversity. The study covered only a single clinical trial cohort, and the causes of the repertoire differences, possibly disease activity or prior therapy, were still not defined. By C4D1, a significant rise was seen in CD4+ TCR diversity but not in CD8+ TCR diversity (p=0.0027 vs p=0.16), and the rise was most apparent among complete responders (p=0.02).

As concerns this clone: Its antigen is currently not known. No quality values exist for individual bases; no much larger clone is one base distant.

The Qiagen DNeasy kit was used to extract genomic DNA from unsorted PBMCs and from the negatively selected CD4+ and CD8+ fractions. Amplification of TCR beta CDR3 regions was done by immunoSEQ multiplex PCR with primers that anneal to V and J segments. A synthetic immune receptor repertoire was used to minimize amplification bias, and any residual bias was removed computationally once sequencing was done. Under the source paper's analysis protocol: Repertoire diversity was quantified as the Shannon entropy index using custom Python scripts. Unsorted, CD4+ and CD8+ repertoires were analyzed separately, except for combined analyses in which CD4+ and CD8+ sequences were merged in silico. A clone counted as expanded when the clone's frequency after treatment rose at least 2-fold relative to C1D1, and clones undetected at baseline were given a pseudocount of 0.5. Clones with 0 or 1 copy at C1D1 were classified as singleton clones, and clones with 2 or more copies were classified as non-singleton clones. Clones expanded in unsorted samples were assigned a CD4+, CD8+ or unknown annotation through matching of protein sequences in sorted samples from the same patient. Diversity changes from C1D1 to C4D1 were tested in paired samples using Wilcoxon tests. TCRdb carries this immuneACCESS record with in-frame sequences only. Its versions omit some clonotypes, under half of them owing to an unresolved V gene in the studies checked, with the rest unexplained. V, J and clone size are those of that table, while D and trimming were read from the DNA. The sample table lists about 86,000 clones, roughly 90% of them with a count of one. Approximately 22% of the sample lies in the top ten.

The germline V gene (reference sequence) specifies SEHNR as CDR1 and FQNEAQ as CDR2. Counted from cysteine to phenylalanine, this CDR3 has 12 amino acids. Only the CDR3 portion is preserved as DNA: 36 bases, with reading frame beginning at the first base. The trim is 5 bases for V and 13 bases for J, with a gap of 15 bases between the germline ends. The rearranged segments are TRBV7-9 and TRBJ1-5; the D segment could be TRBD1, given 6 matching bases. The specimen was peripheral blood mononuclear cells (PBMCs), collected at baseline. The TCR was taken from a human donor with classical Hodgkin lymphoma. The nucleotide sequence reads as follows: TGTGCCAGCAGCCCATGGGAGGGGGGACAGCATTTT. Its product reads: CASSPWEGGQHF. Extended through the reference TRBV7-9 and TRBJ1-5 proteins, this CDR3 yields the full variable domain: DTGVSQNPRHKITKRGQNVTFRCDPISEHNRLYWYRQTLGQGPEFLTYFQNEAQLEKSRLLSDRFSAERPKGSFSTLEIQRTEQGDSAMYLCASSPWEGGQHFGDGTRLSIL.